The 26 T cell receptor beta chains listed next were all sequenced from one sample in a study of T-cell memory formation after mild COVID-19. TCRdb reanalysed the 5' RACE reads using MiXCR and keeps one entry per CDR3 protein. The sample shows about 400,000 distinct CDR3 sequences, approximately 15% of them seen only once. What was sequenced was PBMCs or a T cell subset sorted from them (not recorded which). These receptors originate from a man between 18 and 35 years old who had mild COVID-19 (a few samples of this study predate the infection). Cell type and time point are not known.

The genes are TRBV20-1 and TRBJ2-5, with 10 bases identical to TRBD2. CDR3 length equals 13 residues. Germline V gene lookup returns CDR1 DFQATT and CDR2 SNEGSKA (reference sequence). In DNA form, the CDR3 reads TGCGGAAAGAGCCTAGCGGGGGTGGAGACCCAGTACTTC. Amino acid sequence: CGKSLAGVETQYF.

This clonotype was recorded a few times. The chain links TRBV20-1 to TRBJ2-2, with TRBD1 as a possible D gene (6 bases). The CDR3 sequence is 14 residues long. The V gene lost 2 bases and the J gene lost 6 bases, with 13 bases spanning the gap. Germline lookup yields CDR1 DFQATT and CDR2 SNEGSKA (reference sequence). DNA for the CDR3: TGCAGTGCTAGACAACTAGGGGGAGCCGGGGAGCTGTTTTTT. Its protein product is CSARQLGGAGELFF.

This clonotype turned up a few times. This chain links TRBV6-6 with TRBJ1-1, with D unclear. Trimming removed 10 bases from V and 1 base from J, with 13 bases in between. The CDR3 totals 13 residues. Germline assignment: CDR1 MNHNY and CDR2 SVGAGI (reference sequence). CDR3 bases: TGTGCCACCTGGCGTGCAGGGAACACTGAAGCTTTCTTT. Translating gives CATWRAGNTEAFF.

This clonotype showed up just a few times. The V gene is TRBV2, the J gene TRBJ2-2, with D perhaps assigned TRBD1 or TRBD2 (5 bases each). This CDR3 is 16 amino acids long. Germline V CDR1 and CDR2: SNHLY, FYNNEI. V dropped 6 bases and J dropped 2 bases, with 16 bases sitting between them. CDR3 residues: CASSDTGTINTGELFF. The CDR3 region has the DNA TGTGCCAGCAGCGATACCGGGACGATAAACACCGGGGAGCTGTTTTTT. Full variable domain (outside the CDR3, taken from reference TRBV2 and TRBJ2-2): EPEVTQTPSHQVTQMGQEVILRCVPISNHLYFYWYRQILGQKVEFLVSFYNNEISEKSEIFDDQFSVERPDGSNFTLKIRSTKLEDSAMYFCASSDTGTINTGELFFGEGSRLTVL.

V is TRBV11-2 and J is TRBJ2-5, with TRBD2 matching over 9 bases. The length of the CDR3 is 15 residues. CDR1 SGHAT and CDR2 FQNNGV come from the germline V gene. Trimming removed 6 bases from V and 3 bases from J; junction bases left unmatched: 8. The CDR3 DNA reads TGTGCCAGCAGAGTAGCGGGGGCGAAGGAAGAGACCCAGTACTTC. It yields the protein CASRVAGAKEETQYF.

This clonotype was counted once. This rearrangement joins TRBV5-4 to TRBJ1-2; TRBD1 might be the D (5 bases). The CDR3 spans 11 residues. Trimming stripped 4 bases from V and 10 bases from J, with 11 bases between. Germline CDR1 is SGHNT and CDR2 is YYREEE (reference sequence). The CDR3 DNA sequence: TGTGCCAGCAGCGGTATGGGGGACTACACCTTC. Translating gives CASSGMGDYTF.

The V and J genes are TRBV24-1 and TRBJ2-5; no clear D. Germline V CDR1 and CDR2: KGHDR, SFDVKD. There are 14 residues in the CDR3. The V and J ends lost 6 bases and 2 bases respectively, with 12 bases between them. CDR3 DNA: TGTGCCACCAGTATGGGCGGAGAACAAGAGACCCAGTACTTC. Protein sequence: CATSMGGEQETQYF.

This clonotype was detected many times. The V and J genes are TRBV12-3 or TRBV12-4 and TRBJ2-1; no definite D call. The germline V and J ends were trimmed by 7 bases and 5 bases, with 18 bases remaining between them. The CDR3 totals 15 residues. CDR3 protein: CASTPMVGENNEQFF. The CDR3 nucleotides read TGTGCCAGCACCCCCATGGTTGGGGAAAACAATGAGCAGTTCTTC.

The table lists this clonotype with a few counts. The V gene is TRBV4-1, the J gene TRBJ2-1, with D uncertain. Per the germline V gene, CDR1 is MGHRA and CDR2 is YSYEKL. The CDR3 is made up of 14 amino acids. V lost 4 bases and J lost 3, with 10 bases in between. The CDR3 region is CASSRDDRYNEQFF. DNA of the CDR3: TGCGCCAGCAGCCGGGATGACCGCTACAATGAGCAGTTCTTC.

This clonotype was observed a handful of times. The rearrangement joins TRBV7-9 to TRBJ2-4; a possible D gene is TRBD1 (6 bases). This CDR3 has 16 residues. Germline V lookup: CDR1 SEHNR, CDR2 FQNEAQ (reference sequence). V lost 5 bases, J lost 5 bases, and 19 bases lay in between. CDR3 DNA: TGTGCCAGCAGCCCCCGACGTGTGGGGGCGCAAAACATTCAGTACTTC. This sequence encodes CASSPRRVGAQNIQYF.

The table lists this clonotype with a few counts. This chain joins TRBV6-5 and TRBJ2-1; D is undetermined. The V gene lost 2 bases and the J gene lost 7 bases, with 18 bases spanning the gap. The germline gives CDR1 MNHEY, CDR2 SVGAGI. The CDR3 totals 16 residues. This CDR3 is CASSYGVVGTKNEQFF. The CDR3 region has the DNA TGTGCCAGCAGTTACGGGGTGGTGGGCACGAAAAATGAGCAGTTCTTC.

This clonotype was counted at least ten times. The chain employs TRBV2 and TRBJ1-2; D is undetermined. The CDR3 consists of 16 residues. Germline V gives CDR1 SNHLY, CDR2 FYNNEI. V was pared by 0 bases and J by 8 bases, with 19 bases between. Here the CDR3 reads CASSEALSWREWGYTF. The CDR3 nucleotides are TGTGCCAGCAGTGAAGCGCTTTCTTGGAGGGAGTGGGGCTACACCTTC.

The chain has TRBV28 and TRBJ2-3; D perhaps matches TRBD2 (6 bases). Germline lookup yields CDR1 MDHEN and CDR2 SYDVKM. The CDR3 length is 13 residues. Trimming removed 5 bases at V and 4 bases at J, with 10 bases between. DNA for the CDR3: TGTGCCAGCAGTCCCAGGGAGGCAGATACGCAGTATTTT. This sequence encodes CASSPREADTQYF.

There are a few counts of this clonotype. The chain has TRBV11-2 and TRBJ2-4; weak D call: TRBD2 (5 bases). Germline CDR1 and CDR2: SGHAT and FQNNGV. V gave up 4 bases and J gave up 1 base, with 5 bases separating them. The length of the CDR3 is 13 residues. The CDR3 loop reads CASSSGAKNIQYF. CDR3 nucleotide sequence: TGTGCCAGCAGCTCGGGGGCCAAAAACATTCAGTACTTC.

In its sample, this clonotype was seen many times. The J gene is TRBJ1-4, the V gene TRBV7-8, with TRBD1 as a possible D gene (5 bases). V lost 5 bases, J lost 6 bases, and 13 bases lay in between. This CDR3 has 14 amino acids. The germline V gene has CDR1 SGHVS and CDR2 FQNEAQ. CDR3 loop: CASSQGSGYEKLFF. DNA of the CDR3: TGTGCCAGCAGCCAGGGCTCGGGATATGAAAAACTGTTTTTT. The variable domain in full, with the rest retrieved from reference TRBV7-8 and TRBJ1-4, is GAGVSQSPRYKVAKRGQDVALRCDPISGHVSLFWYQQALGQGPEFLTYFQNEAQLDKSGLPSDRFFAERPEGSVSTLKIQRTQQEDSAVYLCASSQGSGYEKLFFGSGTQLSVL.

V gene TRBV30 combines with J gene TRBJ2-6; the match to TRBD1 covers 12 bases. The CDR3 sequence is 17 residues long. CDR1 is GTSNPN, CDR2 SVGIG, per germline (reference sequence). V shed 1 base and J 2 bases; nucleotides not matched to a gene: 3. The CDR3, as DNA: TGTGCCTGGAGTGCGGGACAGGGGGCGCCTGGGGCCAACGTCCTGACTTTC. As protein: CAWSAGQGAPGANVLTF.

This sequence joins TRBV12-3 or TRBV12-4 and TRBJ1-3, with 7 bases aligning to TRBD1. CDR3 size: 18 residues. The V gene end was trimmed by 2 bases and the J gene end by 0 bases; junction bases not matched to a gene: 10. The DNA for the CDR3 is TGTGCCAGCAGTTTACTCCAGGGGGGTACAAACTCTGGAAACACCATATATTTT. Translated: CASSLLQGGTNSGNTIYF.

In this sample, this clonotype turned up a few times. CDR3 sequence: CASSQGVPGGHNEQFF. The CDR3 nucleotides read TGCGCCAGCAGCCAAGGCGTGCCGGGGGGCCACAATGAGCAGTTCTTC. The chain is built from TRBV4-3 and TRBJ2-1, with D possibly TRBD2 on 7 matching bases. V was shortened by 1 base and J by 5 bases, with 15 bases between the two germline ends. The CDR3 runs 16 residues. Germline assignment: CDR1 LGHNA and CDR2 YSLEER.

This clonotype appeared a few times. The V and J genes are TRBV9 and TRBJ2-3; D may be TRBD1 or TRBD2 (5 bases each). The germline V and J ends were trimmed by 2 bases and 0 bases, with 13 bases remaining between them. Germline CDR1 SGDLS, CDR2 YYNGEE. The CDR3 extends over 16 amino acids. The CDR3: CASSVGTGASTDTQYF. For the CDR3, the DNA is TGTGCCAGCAGCGTGGGCACCGGGGCCAGCACAGATACGCAGTATTTT. The full variable domain, completed using reference TRBV9 and TRBJ2-3, is DSGVTQTPKHLITATGQRVTLRCSPRSGDLSVYWYQQSLDQGLQFLIQYYNGEERAKGNILERFSAQQFPDLHSELNLSSLELGDSALYFCASSVGTGASTDTQYFGPGTRLTVL.

The rearrangement uses TRBV12-3 or TRBV12-4 and TRBJ2-7; no clear D. The CDR3 has 13 amino acids. Trimming took off 3 bases at V and 6 bases at J, with 12 bases between the two ends. This CDR3 is CASSFKSATEQYV. The CDR3 nucleotides read TGTGCCAGCAGTTTTAAGTCCGCGACCGAGCAGTACGTC.

In its sample, this clonotype was seen a few times. The chain joins TRBV5-1 to TRBJ1-6, with D hard to call. The CDR3 is 13 amino acids. Per the germline V gene, CDR1 is SGHRS and CDR2 is YFSETQ. Between the trimmed V and J ends, which lost 9 bases and 5 bases, there was a span of 12 bases. Written as DNA, the CDR3 is TGCGCCACCAAAACCGGAGATAATTCACCCCTCCACTTT. It specifies CATKTGDNSPLHF.

This rearrangement joins TRBV10-3 to TRBJ2-5; D is possibly TRBD1 or TRBD2 (7 bases each). V was shortened by 0 bases and J by 4 bases, with 12 bases between the two germline ends. The CDR3 consists of 15 residues. Germline V gene data show CDR1 as ENHRY and CDR2 as SYGVKD. In nucleotides, the CDR3 is TGTGCCATCAGTGAGTCCGTCAGGGGGGGAGAGACCCAGTACTTC. It specifies CAISESVRGGETQYF.

V and J are TRBV25-1 and TRBJ1-1; no reliable D call. The CDR3 consists of 14 residues. Germline V gene lookup returns CDR1 MGHDK and CDR2 SYGVNS. V was pared by 6 bases and J by 1 base, with 12 bases between. The CDR3 here is CASSGPMRNTEAFF. The CDR3 bases are TGTGCCAGCAGCGGACCTATGAGGAACACTGAAGCTTTCTTT.

This chain uses TRBV5-1 with TRBJ2-7; possibly TRBD1 or TRBD2 for D (5 bases each). Between the trimmed V and J ends, which lost 4 bases and 2 bases, there was a span of 16 bases. The CDR3 has 15 amino acids. Per the germline V gene, CDR1 is SGHRS and CDR2 is YFSETQ. The CDR3 spells CASSVWDGSTYEQYF. The CDR3 DNA is TGCGCCAGCAGCGTATGGGACGGATCAACCTACGAGCAGTACTTC.

This clonotype was seen a few times. This sequence joins TRBV28 and TRBJ1-6; D is possibly TRBD1 (5 bases). CDR3 length equals 14 residues. Germline lookup yields CDR1 MDHEN and CDR2 SYDVKM. V dropped 3 bases and J dropped 10 bases, with 13 bases sitting between them. CDR3 protein: CASSFPSRESPLHF. The CDR3 nucleotides are TGTGCCAGCAGTTTCCCCAGCAGGGAATCACCCCTCCACTTT.

Many counts were recorded for this clonotype. The CDR3 sequence: CASSSGVRTEAFF. CDR3 DNA: TGTGCCAGCAGCTCAGGAGTCAGAACTGAAGCTTTCTTT. The chain employs TRBV7-2 and TRBJ1-1, with no clear D. The germline V gene has CDR1 SGHTA and CDR2 FQGNSA. V was pared by 4 bases and J by 5 bases, with 11 bases between. The CDR3 covers 13 residues.